The entry below gives a single T cell receptor beta chain sequence along with its context. Original handling: How many nucleated cells were present was estimated from reference gene primer amplification. Data came from immunoSEQ multiplex PCR; TCRdb stores just in-frame clones and leaves some out. V, J and clone size are taken as reported in that table, and D and trimming were inferred from the DNA itself. The sample shows around 23,000 clones, 86% of them seen only once. V was clipped by 8 bases and J by 1 base; unmatched bases: 6. The germline V gene has CDR1 SGDLS and CDR2 YYNGEE. This CDR3 is built from 14 residues. The record originates from a study of blood T cell repertoires in COVID-19. Study overall: The origin of the acute and convalescent COVID-19 samples was the United States, Italy and Spain. From T cells, B-cell-depleted T cells, or PBMCs came the material, which was cDNA or gDNA.

This chain links TRBV9 with TRBJ2-3; the match to TRBD2 covers 8 bases. Sequences were obtained from peripheral blood. The receptor comes from a woman older than 75 with active or convalescent COVID-19. The CDR3 sequence: CASNSGIGTDTQYF. The DNA for the CDR3 is TGTGCCAGTAATAGCGGGATTGGCACAGATACGCAGTATTTT.